This T cell receptor (beta chain) was obtained from a study of shared clonotypes between healthy human individuals. Regarding the study as a whole: Some clonotypes were shared by all four sorted-subset donors, while others were not shared. The non-shared ones had lower generation probabilities than the shared ones. Rarefaction exposed incomplete sorted-subset sequencing despite large depth.

In the original workflow: Sequence data from immunoSEQ were junction-only and lacked quality scores; consequently, filtering differed. Sequencing used immunoSEQ multiplex PCR; TCRdb keeps in-frame clones, though not all of them. V and J calls and clone size are copied from that table; D and trimming were computed from the DNA. The table includes some 1,100,000 clones, 78% detected once. This CDR3 has 11 amino acids. Trimming stripped 3 bases from V and 6 bases from J, with 6 bases between. Germline assignment: CDR1 MDHEN and CDR2 SYDVKM. Details on this clone: The antigen is undetermined.

Investigators divided CD4+ cells into CD45RA+ naive and CD45RA-negative memory subsets. The chain joins TRBV28 to TRBJ2-7; D uncertain. Sequencing was carried out using memory CD4+ T cells from PBMCs. As for subset: CD45RA-negative fraction. The origin of this receptor is a young man in good health. Some clones in this sample may be carry-over from other donors' samples. CDR3 bases: TGTGCCAGCAGTTTTCTGAGCGAGCAGTACTTC. This encodes CASSFLSEQYF.